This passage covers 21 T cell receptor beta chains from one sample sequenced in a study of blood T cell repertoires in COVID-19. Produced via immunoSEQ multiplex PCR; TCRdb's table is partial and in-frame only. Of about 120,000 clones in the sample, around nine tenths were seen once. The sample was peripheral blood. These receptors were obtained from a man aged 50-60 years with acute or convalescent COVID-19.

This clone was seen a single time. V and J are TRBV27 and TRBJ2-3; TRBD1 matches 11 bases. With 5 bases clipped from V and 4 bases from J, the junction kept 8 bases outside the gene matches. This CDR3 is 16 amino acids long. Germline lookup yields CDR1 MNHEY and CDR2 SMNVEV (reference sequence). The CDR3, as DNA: TGTGCCAGCAGTCCCGATCCGGGACAGGGGGCAGATACGCAGTATTTT. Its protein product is CASSPDPGQGADTQYF.

CDR3 protein: CASSPRLAGSRGEQFF. The CDR3 nucleotides read TGCGCCAGCAGCCCCAGACTAGCGGGGTCTCGGGGTGAGCAGTTCTTC. The chain recombines TRBV5-1 with TRBJ2-1, with TRBD2 identical over 11 bases. The V gene's germline CDR1 is SGHRS and CDR2 YFSETQ. The CDR3 has 16 residues. V lost 4 bases and J lost 9; bases outside the gene matches: 12.

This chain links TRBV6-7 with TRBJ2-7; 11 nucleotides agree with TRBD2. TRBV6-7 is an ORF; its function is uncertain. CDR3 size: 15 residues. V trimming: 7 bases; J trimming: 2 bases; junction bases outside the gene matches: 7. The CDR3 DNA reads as TGTGCCAGCACTGTACTAGCGGGAGTGCCCTACGAGCAGTACTTC. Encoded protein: CASTVLAGVPYEQYF.

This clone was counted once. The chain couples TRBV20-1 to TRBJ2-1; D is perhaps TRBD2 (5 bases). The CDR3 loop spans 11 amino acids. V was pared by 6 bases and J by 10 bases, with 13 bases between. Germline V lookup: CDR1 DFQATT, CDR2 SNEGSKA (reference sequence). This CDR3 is CSAGWEWEQFF. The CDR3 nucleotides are TGCAGTGCGGGCTGGGAGTGGGAGCAGTTCTTC.

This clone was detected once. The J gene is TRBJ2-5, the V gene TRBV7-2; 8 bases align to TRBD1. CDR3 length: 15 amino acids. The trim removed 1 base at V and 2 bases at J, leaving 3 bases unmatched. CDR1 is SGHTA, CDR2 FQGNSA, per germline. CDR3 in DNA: TGTGCCAGCAGCTTAGGGGACAGGAATCAAGAGACCCAGTACTTC. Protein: CASSLGDRNQETQYF.

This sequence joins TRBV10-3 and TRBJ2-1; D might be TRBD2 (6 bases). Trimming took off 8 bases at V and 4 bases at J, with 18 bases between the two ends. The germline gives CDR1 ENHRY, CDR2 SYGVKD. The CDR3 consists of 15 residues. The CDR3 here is CAIGAGHESYNEQFF. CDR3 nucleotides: TGTGCCATCGGAGCGGGCCACGAGTCGTACAATGAGCAGTTCTTC.

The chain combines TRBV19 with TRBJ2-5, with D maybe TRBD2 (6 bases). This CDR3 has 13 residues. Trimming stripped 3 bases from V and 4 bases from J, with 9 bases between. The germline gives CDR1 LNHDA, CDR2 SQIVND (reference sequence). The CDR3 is CASSIGSGETQYF. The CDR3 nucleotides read TGTGCCAGTAGTATCGGGAGTGGAGAGACCCAGTACTTC.

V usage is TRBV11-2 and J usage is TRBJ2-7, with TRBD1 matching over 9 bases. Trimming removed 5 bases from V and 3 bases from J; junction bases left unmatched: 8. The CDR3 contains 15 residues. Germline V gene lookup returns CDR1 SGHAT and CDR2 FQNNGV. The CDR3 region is CASSVRGTGLYEQYF. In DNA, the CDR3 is TGTGCCAGCAGCGTCCGAGGGACAGGGCTCTACGAGCAGTACTTC.

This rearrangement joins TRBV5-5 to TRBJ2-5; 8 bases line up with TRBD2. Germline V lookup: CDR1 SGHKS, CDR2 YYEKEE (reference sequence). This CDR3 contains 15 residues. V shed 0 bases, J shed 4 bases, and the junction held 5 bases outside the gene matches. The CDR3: CASSLGSAGAETQYF. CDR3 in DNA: TGTGCCAGCAGCTTGGGATCAGCGGGAGCAGAGACCCAGTACTTC.

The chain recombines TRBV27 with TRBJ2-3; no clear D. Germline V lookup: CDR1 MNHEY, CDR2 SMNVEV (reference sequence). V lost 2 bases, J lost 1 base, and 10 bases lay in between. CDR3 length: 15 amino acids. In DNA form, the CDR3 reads TGTGCCAGCAGTTTAAGACTCCTCGGCACAGATACGCAGTATTTT. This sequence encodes CASSLRLLGTDTQYF.

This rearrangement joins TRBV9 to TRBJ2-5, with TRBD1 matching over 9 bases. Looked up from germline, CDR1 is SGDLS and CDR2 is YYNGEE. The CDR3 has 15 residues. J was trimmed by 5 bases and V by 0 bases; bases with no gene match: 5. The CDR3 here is CASSVEGTGRETQYF. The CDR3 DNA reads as TGTGCCAGCAGCGTAGAAGGGACAGGGAGGGAGACCCAGTACTTC.

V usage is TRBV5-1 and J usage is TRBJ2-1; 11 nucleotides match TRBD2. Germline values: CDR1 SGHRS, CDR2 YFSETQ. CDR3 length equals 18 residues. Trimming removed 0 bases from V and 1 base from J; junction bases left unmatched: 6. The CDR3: CASSLELSGRGSYNEQFF. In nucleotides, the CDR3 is TGCGCCAGCAGCTTGGAACTTAGCGGGAGGGGTTCCTACAATGAGCAGTTCTTC.

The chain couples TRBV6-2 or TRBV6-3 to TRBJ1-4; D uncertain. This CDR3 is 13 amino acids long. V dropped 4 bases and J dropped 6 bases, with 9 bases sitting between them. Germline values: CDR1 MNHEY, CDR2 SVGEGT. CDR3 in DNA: TGTGCCAGCAGTTCTCAGAAGTATGAAAAACTGTTTTTT. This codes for CASSSQKYEKLFF.

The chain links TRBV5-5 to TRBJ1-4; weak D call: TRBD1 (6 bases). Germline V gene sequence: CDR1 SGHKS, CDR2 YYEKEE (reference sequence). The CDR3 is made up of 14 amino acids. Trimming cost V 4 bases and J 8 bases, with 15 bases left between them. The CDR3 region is CASSLRGVREKLFF. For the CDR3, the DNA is TGTGCCAGCAGCCTCAGGGGCGTACGGGAAAAACTGTTTTTT.

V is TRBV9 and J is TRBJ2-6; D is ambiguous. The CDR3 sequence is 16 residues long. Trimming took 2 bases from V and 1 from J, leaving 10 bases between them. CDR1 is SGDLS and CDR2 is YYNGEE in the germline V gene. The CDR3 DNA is TGTGCCAGCAGCGTCACCACTTTATCTGGGGCCAACGTCCTGACTTTC. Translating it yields CASSVTTLSGANVLTF.

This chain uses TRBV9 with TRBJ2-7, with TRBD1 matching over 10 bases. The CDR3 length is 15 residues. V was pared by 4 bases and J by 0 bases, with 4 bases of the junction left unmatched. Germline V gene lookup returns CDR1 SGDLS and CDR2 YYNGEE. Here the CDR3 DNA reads TGTGCCAGCAGCCCTCGGGACAGGGGCTCCTACGAGCAGTACTTC. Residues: CASSPRDRGSYEQYF.

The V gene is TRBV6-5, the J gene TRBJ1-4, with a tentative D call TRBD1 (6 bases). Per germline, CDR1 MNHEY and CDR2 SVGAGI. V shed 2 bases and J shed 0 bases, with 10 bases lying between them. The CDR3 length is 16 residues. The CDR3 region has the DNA TGTGCCAGCAGTTACGGGGGGGCCACAACTAATGAAAAACTGTTTTTT. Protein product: CASSYGGATTNEKLFF.

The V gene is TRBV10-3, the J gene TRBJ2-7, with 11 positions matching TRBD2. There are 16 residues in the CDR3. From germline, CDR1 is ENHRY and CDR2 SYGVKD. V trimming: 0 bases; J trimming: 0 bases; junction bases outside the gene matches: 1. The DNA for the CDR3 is TGTGCCATCAGTGAGTCGACTAGCGGGATCTCCTACGAGCAGTACTTC. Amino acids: CAISESTSGISYEQYF.

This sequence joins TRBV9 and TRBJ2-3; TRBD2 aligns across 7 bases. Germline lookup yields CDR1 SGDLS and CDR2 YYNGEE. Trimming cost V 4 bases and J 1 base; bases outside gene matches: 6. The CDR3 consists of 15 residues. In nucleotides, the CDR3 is TGTGCCAGCAGCCCGACGGGGAGGGGCACAGATACGCAGTATTTT. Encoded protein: CASSPTGRGTDTQYF.

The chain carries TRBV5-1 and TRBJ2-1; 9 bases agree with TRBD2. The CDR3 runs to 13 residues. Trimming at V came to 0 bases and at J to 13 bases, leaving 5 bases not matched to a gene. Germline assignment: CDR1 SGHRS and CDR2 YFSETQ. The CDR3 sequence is CASSLELAGVQFF. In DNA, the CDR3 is TGCGCCAGCAGCTTGGAGTTAGCGGGAGTTCAGTTCTTC.

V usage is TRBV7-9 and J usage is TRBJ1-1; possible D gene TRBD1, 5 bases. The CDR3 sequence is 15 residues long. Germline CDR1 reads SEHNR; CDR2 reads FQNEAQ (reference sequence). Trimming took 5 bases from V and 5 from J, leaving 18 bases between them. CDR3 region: CASSPKGGGRTEAFF. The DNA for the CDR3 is TGTGCCAGCAGCCCAAAGGGCGGGGGGAGGACTGAAGCTTTCTTT. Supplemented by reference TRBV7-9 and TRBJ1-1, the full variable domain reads DTGVSQNPRHKITKRGQNVTFRCDPISEHNRLYWYRQTLGQGPEFLTYFQNEAQLEKSRLLSDRFSAERPKGSFSTLEIQRTEQGDSAMYLCASSPKGGGRTEAFFGQGTRLTVV.